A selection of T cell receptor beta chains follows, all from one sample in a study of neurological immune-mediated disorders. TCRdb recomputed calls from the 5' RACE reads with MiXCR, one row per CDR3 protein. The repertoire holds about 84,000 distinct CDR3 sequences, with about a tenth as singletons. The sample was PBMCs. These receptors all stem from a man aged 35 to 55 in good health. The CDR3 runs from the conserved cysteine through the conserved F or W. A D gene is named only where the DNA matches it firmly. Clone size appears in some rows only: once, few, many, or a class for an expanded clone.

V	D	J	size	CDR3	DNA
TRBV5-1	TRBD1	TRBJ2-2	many	CASSQDRGRPGELFF	TGCGCCAGCAGCCAGGACAGGGGGCGTCCCGGGGAGCTGTTTTTT
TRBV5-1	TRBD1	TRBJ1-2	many	CASSLTSGTDYSYGYTF	TGCGCCAGCAGCCTGACCTCCGGGACAGACTATTCCTATGGCTACACCTTC
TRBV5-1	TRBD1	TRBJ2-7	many	CASSTGTANSYEQYF	TGCGCCAGCAGCACGGGGACAGCCAACTCCTACGAGCAGTACTTC
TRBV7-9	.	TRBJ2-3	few	CASSHREITDTQYF	TGTGCCAGCAGCCACAGGGAAATCACAGATACGCAGTATTTT
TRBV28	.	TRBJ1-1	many	CASRQGGMNTEAFF	TGTGCCAGCAGGCAAGGGGGTATGAACACTGAAGCTTTCTTT
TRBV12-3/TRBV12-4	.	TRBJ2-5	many	CASRKLPKMGGGHEETQYF	TGTGCCAGCAGAAAATTACCGAAGATGGGGGGCGGGCATGAAGAGACCCAGTACTTC
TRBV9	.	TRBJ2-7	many	CASSVVPSSYEQYF	TGTGCCAGCAGCGTAGTCCCGAGCTCCTACGAGCAGTACTTC
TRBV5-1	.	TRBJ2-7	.	CASRSLVTGLYEQYF	TGCGCCAGCAGATCGCTCGTGACAGGACTCTACGAGCAGTACTTC
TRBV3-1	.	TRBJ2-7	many	CASSQGPYEQYF	TGTGCCAGCAGCCAAGGGCCCTACGAGCAGTACTTC
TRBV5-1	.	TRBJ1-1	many	CASSLEGTEAFF	TGCGCCAGCAGCTTGGAGGGCACTGAAGCTTTCTTT
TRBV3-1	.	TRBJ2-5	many	CASSQNYNQETQYF	TGTGCCAGCAGCCAAAACTACAACCAAGAGACCCAGTACTTC